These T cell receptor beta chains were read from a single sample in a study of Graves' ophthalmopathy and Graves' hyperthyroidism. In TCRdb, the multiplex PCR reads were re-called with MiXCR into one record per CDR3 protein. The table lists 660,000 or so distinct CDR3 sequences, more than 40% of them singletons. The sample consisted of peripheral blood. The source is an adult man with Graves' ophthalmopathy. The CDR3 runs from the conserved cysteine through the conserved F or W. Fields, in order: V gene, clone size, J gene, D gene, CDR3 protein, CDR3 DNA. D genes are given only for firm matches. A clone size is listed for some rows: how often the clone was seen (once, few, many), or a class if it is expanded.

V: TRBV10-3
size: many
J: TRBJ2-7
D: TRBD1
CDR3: CAISETPGQSYEQYF
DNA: TGTGCCATCAGTGAGACTCCGGGACAGTCGTACGAGCAGTACTTC

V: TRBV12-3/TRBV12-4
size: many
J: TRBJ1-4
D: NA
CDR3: CASRSKYGEKLFF
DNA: TGTGCCAGCAGATCAAAGTACGGGGAAAAACTGTTTTTT

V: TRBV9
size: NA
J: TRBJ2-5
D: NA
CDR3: CASSVARSELETRYF
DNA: TGTGCCAGCAGCGTAGCTAGATCGGAGTTGGAGACCCGGTACTTC

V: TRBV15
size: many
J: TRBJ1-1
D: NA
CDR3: CATSRLGVNTEAFF
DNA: TGTGCCACCAGCAGACTCGGAGTGAACACTGAAGCTTTCTTT

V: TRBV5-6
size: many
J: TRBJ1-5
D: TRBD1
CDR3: CASSTGQGDQPQHF
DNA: TGTGCCAGCAGCACGGGACAGGGGGATCAGCCCCAGCATTTT

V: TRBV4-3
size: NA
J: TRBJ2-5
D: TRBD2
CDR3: CASSQDRTAGWGETQYF
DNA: TGCGCCAGCAGCCAAGATCGAACAGCGGGATGGGGAGAGACCCAGTACTTC

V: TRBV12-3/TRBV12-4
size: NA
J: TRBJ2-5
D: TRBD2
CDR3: CASSLGAGGLQETQYF
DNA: TGTGCCAGCAGTTTAGGGGCGGGGGGGCTGCAAGAGACCCAGTACTTC

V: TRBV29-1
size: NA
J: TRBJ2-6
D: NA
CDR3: CSVVYRVAGANVLTF
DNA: TGCAGCGTTGTCTACAGGGTAGCCGGGGCCAACGTCCTGACTTTC

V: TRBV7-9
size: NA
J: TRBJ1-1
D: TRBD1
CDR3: CASSLRDSRNTEAFF
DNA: TGTGCCAGCAGCTTACGGGACAGTAGGAACACTGAAGCTTTCTTT

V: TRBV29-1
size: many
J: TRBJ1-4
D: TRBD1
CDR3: CSVVTGGYEKLFF
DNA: TGCAGCGTTGTGACAGGGGGCTATGAAAAACTGTTTTTT

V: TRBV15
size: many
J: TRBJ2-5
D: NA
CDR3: CATSRDNLGETQYF
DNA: TGTGCCACCAGCAGAGATAACCTCGGAGAGACCCAGTACTTC

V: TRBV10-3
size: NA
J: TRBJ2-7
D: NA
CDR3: CASRTGAPYEQYF
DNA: TGTGCCTCCCGGACCGGGGCACCTTACGAGCAGTACTTC

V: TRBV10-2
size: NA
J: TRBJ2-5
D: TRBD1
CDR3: CASSDADRGQEQYF
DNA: TGCGCCAGCAGTGACGCGGACAGGGGGCAAGAGCAGTACTTC

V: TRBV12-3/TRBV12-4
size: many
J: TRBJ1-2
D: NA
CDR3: CASSPGHRKGYTF
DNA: TGTGCCAGCAGTCCGGGTCACAGGAAAGGCTACACCTTC

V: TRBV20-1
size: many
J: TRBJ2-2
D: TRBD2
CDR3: CSAGSGGHTGELFF
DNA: TGCAGTGCTGGTAGCGGGGGACACACCGGGGAGCTGTTTTTT

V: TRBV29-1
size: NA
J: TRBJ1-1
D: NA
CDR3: CSSDRNTEALF
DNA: TGCAGCTCCGACAGGAACACTGAAGCCCTCTTT

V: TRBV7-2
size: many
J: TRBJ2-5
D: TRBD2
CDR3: CASRSGTSGSKTQYF
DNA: TGTGCCAGCAGGTCCGGGACTAGCGGGAGTAAGACCCAGTACTTC

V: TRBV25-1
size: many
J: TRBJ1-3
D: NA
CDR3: CASGITDTIYF
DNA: TGTGCCAGCGGGATCACGGACACCATATATTTT

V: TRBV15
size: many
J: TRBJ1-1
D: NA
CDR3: CATSIGTPEAFF
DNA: TGTGCCACCAGCATTGGGACCCCTGAAGCTTTCTTT

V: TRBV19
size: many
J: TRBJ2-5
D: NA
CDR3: CASSAGHSLQETQYF
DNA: TGTGCCAGTAGTGCCGGACACTCCTTGCAAGAGACCCAGTACTTC

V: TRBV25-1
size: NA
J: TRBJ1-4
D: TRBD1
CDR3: CASSVTGQGIADEKLFF
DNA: TGTGCCAGCAGTGTAACGGGACAGGGGATTGCCGATGAAAAACTGTTTTTT

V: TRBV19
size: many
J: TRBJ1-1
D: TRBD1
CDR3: CATRQGWDTEAFF
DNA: TGTGCCACCCGACAGGGTTGGGACACTGAAGCTTTCTTT

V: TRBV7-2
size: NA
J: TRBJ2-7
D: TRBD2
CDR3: CASSLAHWTSSYEQYF
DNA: TGTGCCAGCAGCTTAGCGCATTGGACTAGCTCCTACGAGCAGTACTTC

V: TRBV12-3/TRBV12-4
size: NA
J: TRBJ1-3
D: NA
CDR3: CASSPTGQWVNTIYF
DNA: TGTGCCAGCAGTCCGACAGGACAATGGGTGAACACCATATATTTT

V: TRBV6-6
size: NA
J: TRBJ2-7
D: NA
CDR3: CASSYSPEYYEQYF
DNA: TGTGCCAGCAGTTACTCTCCGGAATACTACGAGCAGTACTTC

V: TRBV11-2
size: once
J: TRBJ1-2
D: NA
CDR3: CASSLGTTYGYTF
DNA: TGTGCCAGCAGCTTAGGGACAACCTATGGCTACACCTTC

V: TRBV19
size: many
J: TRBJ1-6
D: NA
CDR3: CASGISYNSPLHF
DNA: TGTGCCTCAGGAATCTCCTATAATTCACCCCTCCACTTT

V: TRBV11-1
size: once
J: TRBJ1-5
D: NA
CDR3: CASSQMGAAETQHF
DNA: TGTGCCAGCAGCCAAATGGGGGCCGCGGAGACCCAGCATTTT

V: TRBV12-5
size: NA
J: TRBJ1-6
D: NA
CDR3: CASGLVGWGGPHSPLHF
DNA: TGTGCTAGTGGTTTGGTAGGGTGGGGGGGTCCCCATTCACCCCTCCACTTT

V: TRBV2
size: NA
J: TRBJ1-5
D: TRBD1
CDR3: CASGQVTSGNQPQHF
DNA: TGTGCCAGCGGACAGGTGACGAGTGGCAATCAGCCCCAGCATTTT

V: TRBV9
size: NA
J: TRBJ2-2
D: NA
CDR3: CASSGETTGELFF
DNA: TGTGCCAGCAGCGGGGAGACCACCGGGGAGCTGTTTTTT

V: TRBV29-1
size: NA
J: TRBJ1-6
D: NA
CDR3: CSASGGGRVQSPLHF
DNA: TGCAGCGCCTCGGGCGGGGGGCGCGTGCAATCACCCCTCCACTTT

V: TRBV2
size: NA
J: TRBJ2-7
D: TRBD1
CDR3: CASNRGTGSAYEQYF
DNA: TGTGCCAGTAACAGGGGGACGGGATCGGCCTACGAGCAGTACTTC

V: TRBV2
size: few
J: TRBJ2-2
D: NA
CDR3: CASMRTGELFF
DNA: TGTGCCAGCATGCGGACCGGGGAGCTGTTTTTT

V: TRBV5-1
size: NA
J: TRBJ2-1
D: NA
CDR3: CASSSKGNEQFF
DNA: TGCGCCAGCAGCTCGAAGGGCAATGAGCAGTTCTTC

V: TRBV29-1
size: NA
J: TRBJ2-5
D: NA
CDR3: CSLVPGETQYF
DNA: TGCAGCTTAGTCCCGGGAGAGACCCAGTACTTC

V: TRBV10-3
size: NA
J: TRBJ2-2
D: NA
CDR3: CAFPGVNTGELFF
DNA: TGTGCCTTCCCAGGGGTGAACACCGGGGAGCTGTTTTTT